The 29 T cell receptor beta chains reported below all come from one sample, sequenced in a study of blood T cell repertoires in COVID-19. TCRdb's copy holds only in-frame clones and misses some; the assay was immunoSEQ multiplex PCR. The repertoire holds about 150,000 clones, with approximately 88% as singletons. The sample comprised peripheral blood. The receptors were sampled from a man aged 65 to 85 with acute or convalescent COVID-19.

The chain links TRBV19 to TRBJ2-7; D is undetermined. The CDR3 consists of 14 residues. The germline V gene encodes CDR1 LNHDA and CDR2 SQIVND (reference sequence). Trimming stripped 5 bases from V and 6 bases from J, with 17 bases between. CDR3 sequence reads: CASSASPNSAEQYF. CDR3 DNA: TGTGCCAGTAGTGCAAGCCCCAACTCCGCCGAGCAGTACTTC.

This clone was detected once. The chain joins TRBV9 to TRBJ2-1, with TRBD2 matching over 14 bases. The germline gives CDR1 SGDLS, CDR2 YYNGEE. The CDR3 has 18 residues. Germline trimming cut 0 bases from V and 8 bases from J; bases unmatched to any gene: 10. The CDR3 nucleotides are TGTGCCAGCAGCGTAGGGCTAGGGACTAGCGGGAGTTTGGATGAGCAGTTCTTC. Its protein product is CASSVGLGTSGSLDEQFF.

The chain joins TRBV11-2 to TRBJ2-4; 7 bases are shared with TRBD1. In germline, CDR1 is SGHAT, CDR2 FQNNGV. The CDR3 extends over 16 amino acids. Unmatched junction bases numbered 9, after V lost 5 bases and J lost 2 bases. The CDR3 loop is CASSTTPTGTKNIQYF. Here the CDR3 DNA reads TGTGCCAGCAGCACAACCCCGACAGGGACCAAAAACATTCAGTACTTC.

V is TRBV27 and J is TRBJ2-1, with D perhaps matching TRBD2 (5 bases). The CDR3 spans 15 residues. Germline loops: CDR1 MNHEY, CDR2 SMNVEV (reference sequence). Between the trimmed V and J ends, which lost 6 bases and 2 bases, there was a span of 14 bases. This chain's CDR3 is CASSLSGSPYNEQFF. CDR3 bases: TGTGCCAGCAGCCTAAGCGGATCTCCCTACAATGAGCAGTTCTTC.

J is TRBJ2-3 and V is TRBV6-5; TRBD2 might be the D (6 bases). CDR3 length: 15 residues. Germline V CDR1 and CDR2: MNHEY, SVGAGI. V was cut by 0 bases and J by 0 bases, with 7 bases left in between. The CDR3 DNA reads TGTGCCAGCAGTTACTCGCGGGGTAGCACAGATACGCAGTATTTT. Translated: CASSYSRGSTDTQYF.

This chain connects TRBV5-1 to TRBJ2-3; TRBD1 aligns across 9 bases. The V and J ends lost 3 bases and 2 bases, in that order; junction bases with no gene match: 4. In germline, CDR1 is SGHRS, CDR2 YFSETQ. This CDR3 comprises 15 residues. CDR3 nucleotide sequence: TGCGCCAGCAGCTGGGGGACAGGGTACACAGATACGCAGTATTTT. This sequence encodes CASSWGTGYTDTQYF.

This chain uses TRBV6-2 or TRBV6-3 with TRBJ2-5; 7 positions agree with TRBD1. This CDR3 has 15 residues. CDR1 is MNHEY and CDR2 is SVGEGT in the germline V gene. Germline trimming cut 6 bases from V and 4 bases from J; bases unmatched to any gene: 11. The CDR3 bases are TGTGCCAGCAGCCGACGGGACGCAGGGGGAGAGACCCAGTACTTC. Translating it yields CASSRRDAGGETQYF.

The rearrangement links TRBV27 to TRBJ2-3, with 9 nucleotides matching TRBD2. Trimming at V came to 2 bases and at J to 0 bases, leaving 3 bases not matched to a gene. Germline values: CDR1 MNHEY, CDR2 SMNVEV (reference sequence). This CDR3 has 16 residues. This chain's CDR3 is CASSLRSGRSTDTQYF. The CDR3 DNA follows: TGTGCCAGCAGTTTACGTAGCGGGAGAAGCACAGATACGCAGTATTTT.

The chain couples TRBV7-2 to TRBJ1-2; D perhaps matches TRBD1 (5 bases). Germline CDR1 and CDR2: SGHTA and FQGNSA. There are 16 residues in the CDR3. Trimming shortened V by 5 bases and J by 5 bases, and 21 bases separated the two germline ends. CDR3 coding DNA: TGTGCCAGCAGCCCCTTAGGCAGACGGACACAGTATGGCTACACCTTC. Encoded protein: CASSPLGRRTQYGYTF.

The gene calls are TRBV5-4 and TRBJ2-1; D gene uncertain. Trimming took 4 bases from V and 3 from J, leaving 8 bases between them. Germline CDR1 and CDR2: SGHNT and YYREEE (reference sequence). The CDR3 sequence is 13 residues long. The CDR3 region has the DNA TGTGCCAGCAGCCGAGAAGACTACAATGAGCAGTTCTTC. Amino acid sequence: CASSREDYNEQFF.

This clone was detected a few times. CDR3 protein: CATSAVANSPLHF. In DNA form, the CDR3 reads TGTGCCACCAGTGCGGTAGCCAACTCACCCCTCCACTTT. This chain uses TRBV24-1 with TRBJ1-6, with unresolved D. Per germline, CDR1 KGHDR and CDR2 SFDVKD. V lost 5 bases, J lost 10 bases, and 11 bases lay in between. The length of the CDR3 is 13 residues.

This chain uses TRBV24-1 with TRBJ2-1, with 15 bases that match TRBD2. CDR3 length: 16 amino acids. V was pared by 4 bases and J by 10 bases, with 7 bases of the junction left unmatched. Germline V lookup: CDR1 KGHDR, CDR2 SFDVKD. CDR3 loop: CATSDPGLAGGREQFF. Written as DNA, the CDR3 is TGTGCCACCAGTGACCCTGGACTAGCGGGAGGGCGAGAGCAGTTCTTC.

The V and J genes are TRBV3-1 (or the pseudogene TRBV3-2) and TRBJ1-5, with TRBD1 matching over 8 bases. The germline V gene has CDR1 LGHDT and CDR2 YNNKEL (reference sequence). J lost 6 bases, V lost 2 bases, and 0 bases had no gene match. The CDR3 runs 13 residues. DNA for the CDR3: TGTGCCAGCAGCCAACAGGGGGCTCAGCCCCAGCATTTT. It encodes CASSQQGAQPQHF.

J is TRBJ2-7 and V is TRBV7-9; no definite D call. V was trimmed by 6 bases and J by 3 bases, leaving 15 bases between them. Germline lookup yields CDR1 SEHNR and CDR2 FQNEAQ (reference sequence). CDR3 length: 14 residues. In nucleotides, the CDR3 is TGTGCCAGCAGTAAAGACTCGGTAAACTACGAGCAGTACTTC. Translated: CASSKDSVNYEQYF.

The chain recombines TRBV19 with TRBJ2-1, with 9 bases lining up with TRBD1. Germline assignment: CDR1 LNHDA and CDR2 SQIVND (reference sequence). The CDR3 length is 15 residues. The V and J ends lost 4 bases and 3 bases, in that order; junction bases with no gene match: 4. Here the CDR3 DNA reads TGTGCCAGTAGTACCCGACAGGGGGGCTACAATGAGCAGTTCTTC. This encodes CASSTRQGGYNEQFF.

The chain links TRBV3-1 (or the pseudogene TRBV3-2) to TRBJ1-3, with 7 bases identical to TRBD1. CDR1 and CDR2 from the germline V gene are LGHDT and YNNKEL (reference sequence). The CDR3 extends over 18 amino acids. The junction had 8 bases not matched to a gene; V was cut back by 0 bases and J by 0 bases. The CDR3 protein is CASSQDLQGPSSGNTIYF. The CDR3 bases are TGTGCCAGCAGCCAAGATTTACAGGGGCCGAGCTCTGGAAACACCATATATTTT.

The chain carries TRBV19 and TRBJ1-2; the match to TRBD1 covers 9 bases. CDR1 is LNHDA and CDR2 is SQIVND in the germline V gene (reference sequence). This CDR3 spans 13 amino acids. The V gene end was trimmed by 5 bases and the J gene end by 8 bases; junction bases not matched to a gene: 6. The CDR3 nucleotides are TGTGCCAGTAGTTTGGACAGGGGCTGGGGCTACACCTTC. This sequence encodes CASSLDRGWGYTF. Full variable domain (outside the CDR3, taken from reference TRBV19 and TRBJ1-2): DGGITQSPKYLFRKEGQNVTLSCEQNLNHDAMYWYRQDPGQGLRLIYYSQIVNDFQKGDIAEGYSVSREKKESFPLTVTSAQKNPTAFYLCASSLDRGWGYTFGSGTRLTVV.

The genes are TRBV7-2 and TRBJ2-1; 10 bases map to TRBD2. The germline V gene encodes CDR1 SGHTA and CDR2 FQGNSA. The CDR3 runs to 15 residues. V was pared by 5 bases and J by 6 bases, with 7 bases of the junction left unmatched. The CDR3 loop is CASSVSGRSGNEQFF. As DNA, the CDR3 is TGTGCCAGCAGCGTTAGCGGGAGGAGCGGCAATGAGCAGTTCTTC.

This clone appeared a single time. The rearrangement joins TRBV2 to TRBJ2-5; 7 bases agree with TRBD1. From germline, CDR1 is SNHLY and CDR2 FYNNEI. After removal of 7 bases from V and 2 bases from J, the junction contained 7 bases not matched to a gene. CDR3 length equals 14 residues. The CDR3 nucleotides read TGTGCCAGCACCGAAGGGGGCCGGCAAGAGACCCAGTACTTC. Translation gives CASTEGGRQETQYF. The variable domain in full, completed from reference TRBV2 and TRBJ2-5, reads EPEVTQTPSHQVTQMGQEVILRCVPISNHLYFYWYRQILGQKVEFLVSFYNNEISEKSEIFDDQFSVERPDGSNFTLKIRSTKLEDSAMYFCASTEGGRQETQYFGPGTRLLVL.

V gene TRBV5-1 combines with J gene TRBJ1-5; a weak D match, TRBD1 (5 bases). Trimming shortened V by 4 bases and J by 6 bases, and 17 bases separated the two germline ends. The germline CDR1 and CDR2 sequences are SGHRS and YFSETQ. This CDR3 has 15 residues. The CDR3 DNA is TGCGCCAGCAGCACATCTCCAGGCCAGGGTCAGCCCCAGCATTTT. Translation gives CASSTSPGQGQPQHF.

The V and J genes are TRBV5-1 and TRBJ2-7; tentative D call: TRBD1 (5 bases). V shed 0 bases and J shed 6 bases, with 7 bases lying between them. The CDR3 has 12 amino acids. In germline, CDR1 is SGHRS, CDR2 YFSETQ. This CDR3 is CASSLGDSEQYF. DNA for the CDR3: TGCGCCAGCAGCTTGGGTGACAGCGAGCAGTACTTC.

This clone was picked up one time. The chain uses TRBV6-5 and TRBJ2-7; TRBD2 agrees at 11 bases. Trimming took 5 bases from V and 6 from J; bases not matched to a gene: 6. The CDR3 spans 14 residues. Germline V gives CDR1 MNHEY, CDR2 SVGAGI. The CDR3, as DNA: TGTGCCAGCAGTATAGCGGGAGGGCCGAGCGAGCAGTACTTC. Amino acid sequence: CASSIAGGPSEQYF.

The chain couples TRBV6-1 to TRBJ2-1; 8 nucleotides line up with TRBD1. CDR1 is MNHNS, CDR2 SASEGT, per germline. The CDR3 spans 16 residues. V gave up 3 bases and J gave up 4 bases; unmatched junction bases: 8. The CDR3 here is CASSETQGASYNEQFF. DNA for the CDR3: TGTGCCAGCAGTGAGACGCAGGGGGCCTCTTACAATGAGCAGTTCTTC.

The chain is built from TRBV19 and TRBJ1-5; D gene ambiguous. In germline, CDR1 is LNHDA, CDR2 SQIVND (reference sequence). Trimming pared 2 bases from V and 7 bases from J, leaving 15 bases between. The length of the CDR3 is 15 residues. The CDR3 DNA follows: TGTGCCAGTAGTATAAGTGATCTAGAGGGCCAGCCCCAGCATTTT. It is translated as CASSISDLEGQPQHF.

This clone was counted only a few times. The chain couples TRBV27 to TRBJ2-7; weak D call: TRBD1 (5 bases). The CDR3 covers 15 residues. Deletions cut 2 bases from V and 3 bases from J, with 14 bases between. Germline V gives CDR1 MNHEY, CDR2 SMNVEV (reference sequence). The CDR3 DNA sequence: TGTGCCAGCAGTTTAAACGACAGATCCCTCTACGAGCAGTACTTC. Protein product: CASSLNDRSLYEQYF.

This chain uses TRBV24-1 with TRBJ2-1, with TRBD1 matching 10 bases. The CDR3 extends over 17 amino acids. The germline V gene encodes CDR1 KGHDR and CDR2 SFDVKD. V was clipped by 3 bases and J by 9 bases; unmatched bases: 13. Here the CDR3 reads CATSDPGDRGPKVEQFF. CDR3 bases: TGTGCCACCAGTGATCCTGGGGACAGGGGCCCCAAAGTTGAGCAGTTCTTC.

The gene calls are TRBV7-9 and TRBJ2-7, with 7 bases aligning to TRBD1. The CDR3 loop spans 19 amino acids. CDR1 is SEHNR and CDR2 is FQNEAQ in the germline V gene (reference sequence). V shed 5 bases and J 2 bases; nucleotides not matched to a gene: 21. This CDR3 is CASSPTGRWDGTDPYEQYF. The DNA of the CDR3 is TGTGCCAGCAGCCCGACCGGACGGTGGGACGGGACAGATCCCTACGAGCAGTACTTC.

The chain uses TRBV27 and TRBJ2-1; D is possibly TRBD2 (6 bases). There are 14 residues in the CDR3. The germline gives CDR1 MNHEY, CDR2 SMNVEV (reference sequence). Deletions cut 6 bases from V and 0 bases from J, with 9 bases between. CDR3 region: CASSATSSYNEQFF. In nucleotides, the CDR3 is TGTGCCAGCAGCGCGACTAGCTCCTACAATGAGCAGTTCTTC.

The J gene is TRBJ2-2, the V gene TRBV5-5; 11 nucleotides match TRBD2. Germline lookup yields CDR1 SGHKS and CDR2 YYEKEE (reference sequence). This CDR3 contains 16 residues. V was clipped by 4 bases and J by 2 bases; unmatched bases: 4. The CDR3 sequence is CASSPGTSGNTGELFF. The DNA for the CDR3 is TGTGCCAGCAGCCCCGGGACTAGCGGAAACACCGGGGAGCTGTTTTTT.